This T cell receptor (beta chain) was captured by sequencing in a study of response to subunit inactivated influenza vaccine. TCRdb fed the RT-PCR reads into MiXCR, producing one record per CDR3 protein. This sample has around 580,000 distinct CDR3 sequences, with less than 15% found just once. About this clonotype itself: Its specificity is not known.

CDR1 is MNHEY, CDR2 SVGEGT, per germline. The germline V and J ends were trimmed by 2 bases and 2 bases, with 7 bases remaining between them. This CDR3 comprises 13 residues. General study points: Only a handful of new T cells, the authors suggested, are recruited with each seasonal influenza vaccination.

The chain is built from TRBV6-2 or TRBV6-3 and TRBJ2-7; D is unclear. The material was PBMCs from blood, obtained less than 13 days after vaccination. This TCR derives from a man aged 50 to 60 who received an inactivated influenza vaccine. This CDR3 reads CASSYKETYEQYF. The CDR3 DNA reads as TGTGCCAGCAGTTACAAGGAGACCTACGAGCAGTACTTC.